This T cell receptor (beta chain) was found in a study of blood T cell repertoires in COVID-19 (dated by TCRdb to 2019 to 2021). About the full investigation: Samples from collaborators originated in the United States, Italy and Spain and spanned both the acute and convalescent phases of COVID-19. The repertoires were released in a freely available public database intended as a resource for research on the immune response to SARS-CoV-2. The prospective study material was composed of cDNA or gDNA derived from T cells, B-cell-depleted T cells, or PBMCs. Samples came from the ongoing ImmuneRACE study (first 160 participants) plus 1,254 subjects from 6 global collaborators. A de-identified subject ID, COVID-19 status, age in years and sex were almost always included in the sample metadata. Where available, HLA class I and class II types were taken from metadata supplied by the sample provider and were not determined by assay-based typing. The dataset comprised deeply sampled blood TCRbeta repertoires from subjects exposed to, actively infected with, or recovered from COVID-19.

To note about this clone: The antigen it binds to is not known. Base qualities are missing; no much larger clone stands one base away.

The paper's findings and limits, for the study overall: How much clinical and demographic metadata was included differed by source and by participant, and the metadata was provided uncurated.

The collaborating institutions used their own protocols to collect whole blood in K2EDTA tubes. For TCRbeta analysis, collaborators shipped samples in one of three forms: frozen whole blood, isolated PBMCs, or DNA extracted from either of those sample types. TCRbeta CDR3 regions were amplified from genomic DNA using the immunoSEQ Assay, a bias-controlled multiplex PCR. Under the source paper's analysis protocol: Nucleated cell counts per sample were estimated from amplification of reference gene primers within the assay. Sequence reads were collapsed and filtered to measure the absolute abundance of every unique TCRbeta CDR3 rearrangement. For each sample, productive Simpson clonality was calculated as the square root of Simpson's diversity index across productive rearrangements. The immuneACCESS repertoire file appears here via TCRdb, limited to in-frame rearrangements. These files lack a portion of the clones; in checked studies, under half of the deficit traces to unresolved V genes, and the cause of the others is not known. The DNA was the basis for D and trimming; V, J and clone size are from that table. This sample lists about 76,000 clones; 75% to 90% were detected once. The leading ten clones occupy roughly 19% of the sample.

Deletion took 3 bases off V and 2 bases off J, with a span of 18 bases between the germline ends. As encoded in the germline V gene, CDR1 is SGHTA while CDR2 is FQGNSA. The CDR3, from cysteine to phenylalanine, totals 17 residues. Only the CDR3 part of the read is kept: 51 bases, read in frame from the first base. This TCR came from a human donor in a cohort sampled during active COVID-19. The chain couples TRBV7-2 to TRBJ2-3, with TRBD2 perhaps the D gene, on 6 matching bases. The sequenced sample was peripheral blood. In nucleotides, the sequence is TGTGCCAGCAGCTTTGGGGCGGGGAACCCATACACAGATACGCAGTATTTT. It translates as CASSFGAGNPYTDTQYF.